This TCR beta chain was sequenced for a study of early T cells in non-severe SARS-CoV-2 infection. Across the whole study: Sequenced bulk RNA came from whole blood that was unsorted, and chains were unpaired. Overall study results and limits: There was a bias toward anti-spike CD8 responses in VDJdb matching, which missed private and CD4 specificities.

The library protocol tagged individual cDNA molecules with unique molecular identifiers. TCRdb re-derived calls from the 5' RACE reads in MiXCR, one entry per CDR3 protein. The top ten hold 9.5% to 10% of the sample, which has about 43,000 distinct CDR3 sequences, around 9.9% seen once. This clonotype was found a few times. Antigen specificity is unknown. Germline values: CDR1 MNHEY, CDR2 SVGAGI. The CDR3 loop spans 18 amino acids. V gave up 5 bases and J gave up 2 bases; unmatched junction bases: 13. The sample taken for sequencing was whole blood. The source of this sequence is an adult who was a healthcare worker with PCR-confirmed SARS-CoV-2 infection or an uninfected control (not recorded which). This rearrangement joins TRBV6-5 to TRBJ2-3, with 10 nucleotides matching TRBD2. Written as DNA, the CDR3 is TGTGCCAGCAGTCGAGGGCCATTCCTAGCGGGGGCCACAGATACGCAGTATTTT. The encoded protein is CASSRGPFLAGATDTQYF.